Described below is a single T cell receptor beta chain sequence and its context. What it binds is unknown. V was clipped by 4 bases and J by 0 bases; unmatched bases: 3. This CDR3 has 16 amino acids. CDR1 is SNHLY and CDR2 is FYNNEI in the germline V gene. The protocol was immunoSEQ multiplex PCR, while the TCRdb copy is restricted to in-frame clones and leaves out a portion. The table shows about 45,000 clones, with 85% to 90% occurring only once. The sample is drawn from a study of lymphopenia after photon versus proton radiotherapy. Findings of the study overall: Proton therapy kept repertoires fairly stable, unlike photons, which gained effector/memory cells. Survival link was tested only in deceased patients; proton benefit remains a possibility. Post-nadir diversity loss with photons came from oligoclonal expansion, particularly CD8+ Temra cells. A bigger post-nadir fall in TCR diversity correlated inversely with survival time in deceased patients.

The chain combines TRBV2 with TRBJ1-6; 7 positions agree with TRBD1. The sample here was peripheral blood, taken from a patient treated with photon-based radiotherapy. The sequence was obtained from a man in his forties or fifties with gastric cancer. The CDR3 bases are TGTGCCAGCAGTGGACAGGGAAGCTCCTATAATTCACCCCTCCACTTT. It is translated as CASSGQGSSYNSPLHF.